This T cell receptor beta chain was sequenced for a study of identical twins. Trimming at V came to 6 bases and at J to 2 bases, leaving 7 bases not matched to a gene. Germline values: CDR1 SGHVS, CDR2 FQNEAQ. The CDR3 is made up of 15 amino acids. TCRdb analysed the 5' RACE reads with MiXCR anew, one entry per CDR3 protein. The repertoire consists of 420,000 or so distinct CDR3 sequences, with roughly 20% occurring once and the leading ten covering around 10%. This clonotype came up many times. Sample: naive T cells sorted from blood. This TCR was recovered from a man over 45 in good health. The V and J genes are TRBV7-8 and TRBJ2-1, with TRBD2 identical over 7 bases. The CDR3 bases are TGTGCCAGCAGTCTTAGCGGGTCCGCCTACAATGAGCAGTTCTTC. The encoded protein is CASSLSGSAYNEQFF.